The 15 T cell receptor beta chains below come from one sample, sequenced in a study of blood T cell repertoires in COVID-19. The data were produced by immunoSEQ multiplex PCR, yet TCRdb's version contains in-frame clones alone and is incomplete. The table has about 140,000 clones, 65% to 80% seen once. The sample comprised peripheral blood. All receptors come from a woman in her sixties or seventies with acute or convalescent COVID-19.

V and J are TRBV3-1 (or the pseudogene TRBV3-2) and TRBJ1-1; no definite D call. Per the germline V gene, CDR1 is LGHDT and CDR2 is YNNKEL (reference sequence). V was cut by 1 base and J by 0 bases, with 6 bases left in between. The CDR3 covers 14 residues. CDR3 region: CASSQGSLNTEAFF. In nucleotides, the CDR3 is TGTGCCAGCAGCCAAGGCAGTCTGAACACTGAAGCTTTCTTT.

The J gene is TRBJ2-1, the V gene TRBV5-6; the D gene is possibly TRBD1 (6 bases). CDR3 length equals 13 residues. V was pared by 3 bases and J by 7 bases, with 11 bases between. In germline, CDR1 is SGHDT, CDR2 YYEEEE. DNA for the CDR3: TGTGCCAGCAGCTGGCAGGGGATAAATGAGCAGTTCTTC. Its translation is CASSWQGINEQFF.

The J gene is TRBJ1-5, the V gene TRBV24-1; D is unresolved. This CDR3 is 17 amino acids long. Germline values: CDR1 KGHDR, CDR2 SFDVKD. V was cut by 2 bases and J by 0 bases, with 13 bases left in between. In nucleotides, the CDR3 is TGTGCCACCAGTGATTGTTGGGAGCATTATAGCAATCAGCCCCAGCATTTT. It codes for CATSDCWEHYSNQPQHF.

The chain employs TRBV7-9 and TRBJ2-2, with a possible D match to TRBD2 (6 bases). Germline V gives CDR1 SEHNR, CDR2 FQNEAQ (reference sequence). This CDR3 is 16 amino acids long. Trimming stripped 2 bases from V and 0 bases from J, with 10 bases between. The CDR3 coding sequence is TGTGCCAGCAGCTTACGAGCGGGTGCGAACACCGGGGAGCTGTTTTTT. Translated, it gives CASSLRAGANTGELFF. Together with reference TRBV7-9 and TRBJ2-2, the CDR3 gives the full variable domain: DTGVSQNPRHKITKRGQNVTFRCDPISEHNRLYWYRQTLGQGPEFLTYFQNEAQLEKSRLLSDRFSAERPKGSFSTLEIQRTEQGDSAMYLCASSLRAGANTGELFFGEGSRLTVL.

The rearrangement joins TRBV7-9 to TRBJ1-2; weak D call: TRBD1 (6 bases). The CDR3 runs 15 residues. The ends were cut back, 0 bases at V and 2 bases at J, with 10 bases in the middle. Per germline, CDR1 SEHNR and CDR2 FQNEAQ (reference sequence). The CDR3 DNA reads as TGTGCCAGCAGCTTAGCCCAGGGGACGAACTATGGCTACACCTTC. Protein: CASSLAQGTNYGYTF.

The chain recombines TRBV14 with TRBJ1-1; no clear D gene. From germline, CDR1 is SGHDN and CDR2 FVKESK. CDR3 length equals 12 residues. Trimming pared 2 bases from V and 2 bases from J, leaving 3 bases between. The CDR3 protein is CASSQYNTEAFF. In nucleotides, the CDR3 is TGTGCCAGCAGCCAATATAACACTGAAGCTTTCTTT.

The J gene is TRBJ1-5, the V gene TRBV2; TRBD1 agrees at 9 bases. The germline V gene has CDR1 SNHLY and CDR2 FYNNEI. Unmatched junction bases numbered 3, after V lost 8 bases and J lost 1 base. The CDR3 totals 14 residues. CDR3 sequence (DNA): TGTGCCAGCCAGGACAGGGGAAGCAATCAGCCCCAGCATTTT. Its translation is CASQDRGSNQPQHF.

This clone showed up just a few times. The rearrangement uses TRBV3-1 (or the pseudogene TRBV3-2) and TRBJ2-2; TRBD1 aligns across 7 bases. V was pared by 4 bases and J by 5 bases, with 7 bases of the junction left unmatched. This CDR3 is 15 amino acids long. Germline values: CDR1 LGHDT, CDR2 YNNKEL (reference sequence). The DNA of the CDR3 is TGTGCCAGCAGCCTCTGGACAGGACGAACCGGGGAGCTGTTTTTT. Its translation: CASSLWTGRTGELFF.

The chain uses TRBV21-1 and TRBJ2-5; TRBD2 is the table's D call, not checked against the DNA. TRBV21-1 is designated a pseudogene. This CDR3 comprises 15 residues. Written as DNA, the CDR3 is TGTGCCAGCAGCCGACGGACTAGCGGGCAAGAGACCCAGTACTTC. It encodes CASSRRTSGQETQYF.

CDR3 DNA: TGTGCCAGCAGGCAGGGAAACTATGGCTACACCTTC. Translated, it gives CASRQGNYGYTF. V gene TRBV6-6 combines with J gene TRBJ1-2; maybe TRBD1 (5 bases). Trimming removed 6 bases at V and 2 bases at J, with 7 bases between. CDR1 and CDR2 (germline): MNHNY, SVGAGI (reference sequence). This CDR3 has 12 residues.

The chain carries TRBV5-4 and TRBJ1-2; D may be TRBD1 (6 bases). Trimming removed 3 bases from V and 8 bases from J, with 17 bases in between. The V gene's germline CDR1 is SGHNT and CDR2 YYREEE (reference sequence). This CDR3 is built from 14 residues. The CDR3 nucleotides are TGTGCCAGCAGCTCACCTACAGGGTTGGGCGGCTACACCTTC. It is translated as CASSSPTGLGGYTF. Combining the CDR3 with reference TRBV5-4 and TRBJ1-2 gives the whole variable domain ETGVTQSPTHLIKTRGQQVTLRCSSQSGHNTVSWYQQALGQGPQFIFQYYREEENGRGNFPPRFSGLQFPNYSSELNVNALELDDSALYLCASSSPTGLGGYTFGSGTRLTVV.

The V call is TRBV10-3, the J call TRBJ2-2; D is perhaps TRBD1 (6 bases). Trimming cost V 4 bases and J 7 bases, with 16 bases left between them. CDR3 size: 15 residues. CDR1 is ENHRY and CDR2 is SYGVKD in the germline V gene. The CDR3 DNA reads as TGTGCCATCAGTGGGGCGACAGGCCGGGGCGGGGAGCTGTTTTTT. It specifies CAISGATGRGGELFF.

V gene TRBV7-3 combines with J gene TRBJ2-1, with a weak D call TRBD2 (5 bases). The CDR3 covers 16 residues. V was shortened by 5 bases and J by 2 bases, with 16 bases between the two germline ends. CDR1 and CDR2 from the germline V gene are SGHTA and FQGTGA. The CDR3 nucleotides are TGTGCCAGCAGCCAAGCGGTAGGTGGGACCTACAATGAGCAGTTCTTC. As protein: CASSQAVGGTYNEQFF.

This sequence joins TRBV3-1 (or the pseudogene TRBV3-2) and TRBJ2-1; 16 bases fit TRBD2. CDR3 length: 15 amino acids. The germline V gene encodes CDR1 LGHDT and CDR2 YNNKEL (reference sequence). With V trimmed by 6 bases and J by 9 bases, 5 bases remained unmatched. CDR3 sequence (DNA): TGTGCCAGCAGTTTCGGGACTAGCGGGAGGGCTGAGCAGTTCTTC. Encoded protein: CASSFGTSGRAEQFF.

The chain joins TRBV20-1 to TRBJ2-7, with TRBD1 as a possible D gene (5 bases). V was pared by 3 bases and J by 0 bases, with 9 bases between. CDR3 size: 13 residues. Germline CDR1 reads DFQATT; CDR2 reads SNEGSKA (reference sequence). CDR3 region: CSASWGNSYEQYF. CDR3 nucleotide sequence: TGCAGTGCTAGTTGGGGCAACTCCTACGAGCAGTACTTC.